These 28 T cell receptor beta chains came from one sample sequenced in a study of follicular helper T cells after annual influenza vaccination. Libraries were prepared by immunoSEQ multiplex PCR; TCRdb keeps only in-frame clonotypes and omits some of them. Here the sample spans roughly 15,000 clones, more than 65% being singletons. The sample's time point: 2015-2016 season, pre-vaccination. The material sequenced was CXCR5- memory CD4+ T cells sorted from blood, taken on the day of influenza vaccination. The origin of the receptors is an adult who received the influenza vaccine.

The J gene is TRBJ2-2, the V gene TRBV6-6, with 10 bases that match TRBD2. In germline, CDR1 is MNHNY, CDR2 SVGAGI (reference sequence). The V segment lost 4 bases and the J segment 6 bases; nucleotides outside the gene matches: 8. CDR3 length equals 16 residues. Written as DNA, the CDR3 is TGTGCCAGCAGTTTCCAAGCGGGGGGGAGTGCCGGGGAGCTGTTTTTT. Translated, it gives CASSFQAGGSAGELFF.

The chain has TRBV7-9 and TRBJ1-1; 9 bases are shared with TRBD1. Germline CDR1 and CDR2: SEHNR and FQNEAQ (reference sequence). This CDR3 is 15 amino acids long. The V gene end was trimmed by 7 bases and the J gene end by 0 bases; junction bases not matched to a gene: 6. This CDR3 reads CASKGQGNMNTEAFF. CDR3 sequence (DNA): TGTGCCAGCAAGGGACAGGGTAACATGAACACTGAAGCTTTCTTT. Supplemented by reference TRBV7-9 and TRBJ1-1, the full variable domain reads DTGVSQNPRHKITKRGQNVTFRCDPISEHNRLYWYRQTLGQGPEFLTYFQNEAQLEKSRLLSDRFSAERPKGSFSTLEIQRTEQGDSAMYLCASKGQGNMNTEAFFGQGTRLTVV.

This chain uses TRBV4-2 with TRBJ2-5; a possible D gene is TRBD1 (6 bases). The CDR3 sequence is 16 residues long. Trimming stripped 0 bases from V and 4 bases from J, with 15 bases between. From germline, CDR1 is LGHNA and CDR2 YNFKEQ. The CDR3: CASSQDLGQTGETQYF. Written as DNA, the CDR3 is TGTGCCAGCAGCCAAGATCTGGGACAAACTGGAGAGACCCAGTACTTC.

This clone was observed a handful of times. The V gene is TRBV10-2, the J gene TRBJ2-7, with 7 bases matching TRBD1. The germline CDR1 and CDR2 sequences are WSHSY and SAAADI. The CDR3 is 15 amino acids. The ends lost 3 bases at V and 2 bases at J; junction bases unmatched: 7. CDR3 region: CASSEGQGDAYEQYF. In nucleotides, the CDR3 is TGCGCCAGCAGTGAAGGGCAGGGGGACGCCTACGAGCAGTACTTC.

CDR3 sequence reads: CASSFPGFAAQYF. In DNA, the CDR3 is TGTGCCAGCAGCTTTCCGGGTTTCGCAGCACAGTACTTC. This chain connects TRBV5-5 to TRBJ2-7, with D uncertain. Germline V gene sequence: CDR1 SGHKS, CDR2 YYEKEE (reference sequence). Trimming removed 2 bases from V and 10 bases from J, with 16 bases in between. The CDR3 covers 13 residues.

The V and J genes are TRBV21-1 and TRBJ2-3; the table assigns TRBD2, which was not confirmed against the DNA. TRBV21-1 is annotated as a pseudogene. The CDR3 consists of 17 residues. The CDR3 sequence: CASSKTTTRGFTDTQYF. In DNA, the CDR3 is TGTGCCAGCAGCAAGACGACCACCCGGGGGTTCACAGATACGCAGTATTTT.

The J gene is TRBJ1-1, the V gene TRBV19; the D is unclear. This CDR3 contains 14 residues. The germline V and J ends were trimmed by 7 bases and 1 base, with 13 bases remaining between them. Germline V gives CDR1 LNHDA, CDR2 SQIVND (reference sequence). The CDR3 loop is CASTPLKENTEAFF. The CDR3 DNA follows: TGTGCCAGTACCCCGCTGAAGGAGAACACTGAAGCTTTCTTT.

This sequence joins TRBV7-9 and TRBJ1-3; D remains ambiguous. Germline V gene lookup returns CDR1 SEHNR and CDR2 FQNEAQ (reference sequence). The CDR3 sequence is 12 residues long. The germline V and J ends were trimmed by 0 bases and 8 bases, with 5 bases remaining between them. CDR3 in amino acids: CASSLARDTIYF. The DNA for the CDR3 is TGTGCCAGCAGCTTAGCTCGGGACACCATATATTTT.

The chain recombines TRBV7-2 with TRBJ2-1; D could derive from TRBD1 or TRBD2 (5 bases each). Germline V lookup: CDR1 SGHTA, CDR2 FQGNSA. The CDR3 has 15 residues. Trimming pared 4 bases from V and 9 bases from J, leaving 19 bases between. This chain's CDR3 is CASSSRPWGSGEQFF. DNA for the CDR3: TGTGCCAGCAGCTCGCGTCCATGGGGGTCAGGTGAGCAGTTCTTC.

V usage is TRBV2 and J usage is TRBJ2-5; TRBD2 aligns across 10 bases. This CDR3 is built from 12 residues. Germline assignment: CDR1 SNHLY and CDR2 FYNNEI. J was trimmed by 10 bases and V by 5 bases; bases with no gene match: 4. The CDR3 DNA reads TGTGCCAGCAGTAACTTAGCGGGGGGCCAGTACTTC. This encodes CASSNLAGGQYF.

This rearrangement joins TRBV5-1 to TRBJ2-1, with 8 bases aligning to TRBD1. CDR1 and CDR2 (germline): SGHRS, YFSETQ. The length of the CDR3 is 16 residues. V lost 0 bases, J lost 2 bases, and 4 bases stayed unmatched. The CDR3 nucleotides are TGCGCCAGCAGCTTGGAGGGACAGGCAACCTACAATGAGCAGTTCTTC. Its protein product is CASSLEGQATYNEQFF.

The chain has TRBV19 and TRBJ2-5; D is possibly TRBD1 (6 bases). The V gene lost 4 bases and the J gene lost 6 bases, with 18 bases spanning the gap. The CDR3 is 15 residues long. Germline V CDR1 and CDR2: LNHDA, SQIVND (reference sequence). The CDR3 sequence is CASSTTGMVEKTQYF. The CDR3 coding sequence is TGTGCCAGTAGTACAACAGGGATGGTCGAAAAGACCCAGTACTTC.

The chain links TRBV5-6 to TRBJ2-1; TRBD2 agrees at 9 bases. The CDR3 runs to 16 residues. The germline V gene has CDR1 SGHDT and CDR2 YYEEEE. V lost 0 bases and J lost 5; bases outside the gene matches: 6. Written as DNA, the CDR3 is TGTGCCAGCAGCTTGGTTTCCCTAGCGGGGAACAATGAGCAGTTCTTC. Protein: CASSLVSLAGNNEQFF.

The V and J genes are TRBV18 and TRBJ2-7; no firm D call. Germline-derived CDR1 and CDR2 are KGHSH and LQKENI. The V gene lost 6 bases and the J gene lost 0 bases, with 15 bases spanning the gap. The length of the CDR3 is 15 residues. CDR3 sequence (DNA): TGTGCCAGCTCGCCAACAGAGCTCGCCTCCTACGAGCAGTACTTC. It yields the protein CASSPTELASYEQYF. Using reference TRBV18 and TRBJ2-7 for the parts outside the CDR3, the full variable domain is NAGVMQNPRHLVRRRGQEARLRCSPMKGHSHVYWYRQLPEEGLKFMVYLQKENIIDESGMPKERFSAEFPKEGPSILRIQQVVRGDSAAYFCASSPTELASYEQYFGPGTRLTVT.

Here the CDR3 reads CASSLEVRGGELFF. The CDR3 region has the DNA TGCGCCAGCAGCTTGGAGGTTCGGGGCGGGGAGCTGTTTTTT. V gene TRBV5-1 combines with J gene TRBJ2-2; D might be TRBD2 (5 bases). Trimming stripped 0 bases from V and 7 bases from J, with 10 bases between. In germline, CDR1 is SGHRS, CDR2 YFSETQ. This CDR3 is 14 amino acids long. Combining the CDR3 with reference TRBV5-1 and TRBJ2-2 gives the whole variable domain KAGVTQTPRYLIKTRGQQVTLSCSPISGHRSVSWYQQTPGQGLQFLFEYFSETQRNKGNFPGRFSGRQFSNSRSEMNVSTLELGDSALYLCASSLEVRGGELFFGEGSRLTVL.

The table lists this clone with a count of one. V and J are TRBV5-5 and TRBJ2-4, with D maybe TRBD2 (6 bases). CDR1 is SGHKS, CDR2 YYEKEE, per germline (reference sequence). With 6 bases removed from V and 3 bases from J, the gap between germline ends came to 13 bases. This CDR3 contains 14 residues. The DNA of the CDR3 is TGTGCCAGCATGGAGGTGGGGGGCAAAAACATTCAGTACTTC. This codes for CASMEVGGKNIQYF.

The V gene is TRBV15, the J gene TRBJ2-5, with a possible D match to TRBD1 (5 bases). The CDR3 is made up of 13 amino acids. Trimming took 5 bases from V and 4 from J, leaving 11 bases between them. The germline V gene encodes CDR1 LNHNV and CDR2 YYDKDF (reference sequence). CDR3 coding DNA: TGTGCCACCAGCCAGGGATCAATAGAGACCCAGTACTTC. Translated: CATSQGSIETQYF.

The V and J genes are TRBV5-6 and TRBJ2-2; D is uncertain. CDR3 length: 13 residues. The V gene lost 6 bases and the J gene lost 1 base, with 7 bases spanning the gap. From germline, CDR1 is SGHDT and CDR2 YYEEEE. The CDR3 DNA reads as TGTGCCAGCAAGGAGCGGAACACCGGGGAGCTGTTTTTT. This gives the protein CASKERNTGELFF.

The chain recombines TRBV9 with TRBJ2-5; D unclear. V lost 2 bases, J lost 8 bases, and 19 bases lay in between. The CDR3 contains 15 residues. Germline V gene lookup returns CDR1 SGDLS and CDR2 YYNGEE. The CDR3 coding sequence is TGTGCCAGCAGCGTGACGACGGGCCCGGAAGGAACCCAGTACTTC. Its protein product is CASSVTTGPEGTQYF. Combining the CDR3 with reference TRBV9 and TRBJ2-5 gives the whole variable domain DSGVTQTPKHLITATGQRVTLRCSPRSGDLSVYWYQQSLDQGLQFLIQYYNGEERAKGNILERFSAQQFPDLHSELNLSSLELGDSALYFCASSVTTGPEGTQYFGPGTRLLVL.

This rearrangement joins TRBV6-5 to TRBJ1-6, with D possibly matching TRBD1 (5 bases). Germline CDR1 is MNHEY and CDR2 is SVGAGI. V lost 0 bases and J 8 bases, leaving 11 bases between the germline ends. There are 15 residues in the CDR3. CDR3 region: CASSYSRDGYSPLHF. CDR3 DNA sequence: TGTGCCAGCAGTTACTCGAGGGACGGTTATTCACCCCTCCACTTT.

V and J are TRBV28 and TRBJ1-1; 7 nucleotides agree with TRBD1. This CDR3 is built from 14 residues. Trimming took 6 bases from V and 6 from J; bases not matched to a gene: 10. The germline V gene encodes CDR1 MDHEN and CDR2 SYDVKM. CDR3 sequence (DNA): TGTGCCAGCAGGCAGCACAGGGGTTTGTCTGAAGCTTTCTTT. Protein sequence: CASRQHRGLSEAFF.

The chain recombines TRBV2 with TRBJ2-5; D is undetermined. The length of the CDR3 is 12 residues. Per the germline V gene, CDR1 is SNHLY and CDR2 is FYNNEI. The germline V and J ends were trimmed by 4 bases and 1 base, with 4 bases remaining between them. The CDR3 DNA is TGTGCCAGCAGTGCCGGCCAAGAGACCCAGTACTTC. Protein product: CASSAGQETQYF.

Only a few counts were recorded for this clone. The V gene is TRBV5-1, the J gene TRBJ2-1; 7 nucleotides match TRBD1. Germline trimming cut 2 bases from V and 7 bases from J; bases unmatched to any gene: 9. Germline V gene data show CDR1 as SGHRS and CDR2 as YFSETQ. This CDR3 contains 15 residues. The CDR3: CASSFRNRGENEQFF. The CDR3 DNA is TGCGCCAGCAGCTTCCGAAACAGGGGCGAAAATGAGCAGTTCTTC.

This chain links TRBV10-3 with TRBJ1-1; D unclear. Trimming shortened V by 7 bases and J by 1 base, and 10 bases separated the two germline ends. The CDR3 has 13 amino acids. CDR1 ENHRY and CDR2 SYGVKD come from the germline V gene. The CDR3 nucleotides read TGTGCCATCAACCGCCAGGAGAACACTGAAGCTTTCTTT. Encoded protein: CAINRQENTEAFF.

The chain combines TRBV11-2 with TRBJ1-2; 8 bases are a match to TRBD1. This CDR3 spans 14 amino acids. Germline CDR1 is SGHAT and CDR2 is FQNNGV. V shed 5 bases, J shed 3 bases, and the junction held 5 bases outside the gene matches. CDR3 DNA: TGTGCCAGCAGCACCCGGGACAGGTACTATGGCTACACCTTC. It specifies CASSTRDRYYGYTF.

V and J are TRBV5-5 and TRBJ2-7, with 7 bases that match TRBD1. CDR1 and CDR2 (germline): SGHKS, YYEKEE (reference sequence). V shed 0 bases, J shed 0 bases, and the junction held 3 bases outside the gene matches. CDR3 length: 15 amino acids. For the CDR3, the DNA is TGTGCCAGCAGCTTGGCCGGACAGGTCTCCTACGAGCAGTACTTC. Translating gives CASSLAGQVSYEQYF.

This clone has just a few counts. The chain is built from TRBV11-2 and TRBJ1-6, with D unclear. The CDR3 covers 13 residues. Germline V gene lookup returns CDR1 SGHAT and CDR2 FQNNGV. V was clipped by 2 bases and J by 8 bases, with 7 bases between them. DNA of the CDR3: TGTGCCAGCAGCTTAATTGGCTATTCACCCCTCCACTTT. Translated: CASSLIGYSPLHF.

V usage is TRBV29-1 and J usage is TRBJ2-6, with D uncertain. V was shortened by 3 bases and J by 4 bases, with 7 bases between the two germline ends. The germline gives CDR1 SQVTM, CDR2 ANQGSEA. CDR3 length equals 13 residues. CDR3 coding DNA: TGCAGCGTTGAGACTGGGGGGGCCAACGTCCTGACTTTC. Amino acid sequence: CSVETGGANVLTF.